Shown below are 27 T cell receptor beta chains from a single sample sequenced in a study of human T cells and chemical hapten exposure (dated by TCRdb to 2020 to 2022). Receptor libraries were prepared by RACE. The sample was run on a NextSeq 500. TCRdb trimmed the raw reads at Q25, called clones with MiXCR and kept productive beta chains. Each CDR3 protein gets just one entry, which takes the most common genes and DNA from the rows behind it. This sample comprises some 330,000 distinct CDR3 sequences, 5.5% of them detected only once. Together, the top ten hold about 7.7% of the sample. This specimen's time point label, interpreted: pre-sensitization, week 0. Sample treatment or condition, as interpreted from the label and publication: therapeutic diphenylcyclopropenone sensitization with weekly scalp DPC. The sample in question was whole blood, obtained in connection with sensitization to the hapten diphenylcyclopropenone (DPC). These receptors were obtained from a woman between 18 and 29 years old with alopecia areata. Some clones in this sample may be carry-over from other donors' samples.

V gene TRBV11-3 combines with J gene TRBJ2-5, with 8 bases lining up with TRBD2. J was trimmed by 4 bases and V by 5 bases; bases with no gene match: 3. This CDR3 has 13 amino acids. The germline gives CDR1 SGHNT, CDR2 YENEEA. The CDR3 bases are TGTGCCAGCAGCGAGGGACTAGGAGAGACCCAGTACTTC. Amino acids: CASSEGLGETQYF.

In its sample, this clonotype was seen many times. V gene TRBV2 combines with J gene TRBJ2-1; no reliable D call. V lost 6 bases, J lost 8 bases, and 11 bases lay in between. Germline CDR1 reads SNHLY; CDR2 reads FYNNEI. There are 12 residues in the CDR3. CDR3 sequence: CASSQVGDEQFF. The CDR3 region has the DNA TGTGCCAGCAGCCAGGTTGGGGATGAGCAGTTCTTC.

The J gene is TRBJ2-4, the V gene TRBV7-3; no definite D call. V shed 3 bases and J shed 8 bases, with 11 bases lying between them. The CDR3 has 13 residues. Germline V CDR1 and CDR2: SGHTA, FQGTGA. The CDR3 sequence: CASSFRIKDIQYF. CDR3 nucleotide sequence: TGTGCCAGCAGCTTTAGGATTAAAGACATTCAGTACTTC.

This clonotype was counted ten times or more. The gene calls are TRBV5-1 and TRBJ2-6; D is ambiguous. The CDR3 covers 17 residues. Trimming left V 1 base short and J 1 base short, with 12 bases between. CDR1 and CDR2 from the germline V gene are SGHRS and YFSETQ. As DNA, the CDR3 is TGCGCCAGCAGCTTGTCTGGCAGCCCGTCTGGGGCCAACGTCCTGACTTTC. Its protein product is CASSLSGSPSGANVLTF.

This clonotype showed up just a few times. The chain joins TRBV6-5 to TRBJ2-3, with 7 bases identical to TRBD1. The germline V gene encodes CDR1 MNHEY and CDR2 SVGAGI. The CDR3 is 15 residues long. V lost 2 bases and J lost 4; bases outside the gene matches: 6. The CDR3 sequence is CASSYADRDADTQYF. CDR3 DNA: TGTGCCAGCAGTTACGCTGACAGGGACGCAGATACGCAGTATTTT.

This clonotype was seen at least ten times. This chain links TRBV20-1 with TRBJ2-5, with 8 bases matching TRBD2. This CDR3 has 12 residues. The junction had 4 bases not matched to a gene; V was cut back by 6 bases and J by 4 bases. Germline V gene lookup returns CDR1 DFQATT and CDR2 SNEGSKA (reference sequence). CDR3 DNA: TGCAGTGCGAGAAGCGGGGGAGAGACCCAGTACTTC. Residues: CSARSGGETQYF.

This clonotype was recorded a few times. This chain connects TRBV28 to TRBJ1-1; D remains unclear. The ends were cut back, 10 bases at V and 6 bases at J, with 18 bases in the middle. This CDR3 is built from 13 residues. Germline V lookup: CDR1 MDHEN, CDR2 SYDVKM. CDR3 DNA sequence: TGTGCCACCTCTGTCGGGGTGGGCGCTGAAGCTTTCTTT. Translation: CATSVGVGAEAFF. The full variable domain, its missing parts supplied by reference TRBV28 and TRBJ1-1, is DVKVTQSSRYLVKRTGEKVFLECVQDMDHENMFWYRQDPGLGLRLIYFSYDVKMKEKGDIPEGYSVSREKKERFSLILESASTNQTSMYLCATSVGVGAEAFFGQGTRLTVV.

This clonotype showed up many times. The V and J genes are TRBV10-3 and TRBJ1-6; D unresolved. Germline values: CDR1 ENHRY, CDR2 SYGVKD. This CDR3 has 15 residues. The V and J ends lost 2 bases and 7 bases respectively, with 12 bases between them. The CDR3 nucleotides are TGTGCCATCAGTGAGGGAGGGCCTCCAAATTCACCCCTCCACTTT. Its translation is CAISEGGPPNSPLHF.

This clonotype has at least ten counts. The gene calls are TRBV4-3 and TRBJ2-1; 10 bases are a match to TRBD2. V dropped 0 bases and J dropped 7; count of bases not matched to a gene: 9. The germline V gene encodes CDR1 LGHNA and CDR2 YSLEER. The CDR3 consists of 17 residues. CDR3 coding DNA: TGCGCCAGCAGCCAAGATATAGCACTAGCGGGGTATAATGAGCAGTTCTTC. Translating gives CASSQDIALAGYNEQFF.

Within the sample, this clonotype is medium-sized. The V gene is TRBV7-2, the J gene TRBJ2-3; D remains unclear. The CDR3 sequence is 13 residues long. The germline V gene has CDR1 SGHTA and CDR2 FQGNSA. V lost 2 bases to trimming and J lost 4 bases, with 7 bases between them. CDR3 residues: CASSLPPADTQYF. DNA of the CDR3: TGTGCCAGCAGCTTACCCCCAGCAGATACGCAGTATTTT.

This clonotype was picked up many times. The rearrangement uses TRBV18 and TRBJ1-5; D unresolved. CDR1 and CDR2 (germline): KGHSH, LQKENI. V lost 5 bases and J 1 base, leaving 6 bases between the germline ends. The CDR3 sequence is 13 residues long. The CDR3, as DNA: TGTGCCAGCTCAGACGGAAGCAATCAGCCCCAGCATTTT. Protein sequence: CASSDGSNQPQHF.

This clonotype was counted a few times. The rearrangement links TRBV9 to TRBJ2-2, with TRBD1 matching over 7 bases. The V and J ends lost 0 bases and 1 base, in that order; junction bases with no gene match: 3. CDR3 length equals 16 residues. The germline V gene has CDR1 SGDLS and CDR2 YYNGEE. The CDR3 reads CASSVGGQVNTGELFF. The CDR3 nucleotides are TGTGCCAGCAGCGTAGGAGGACAGGTGAACACCGGGGAGCTGTTTTTT.

This clonotype appeared many times. The rearrangement uses TRBV6-6 and TRBJ1-4; no firm D call. V dropped 2 bases and J dropped 6 bases, with 16 bases sitting between them. The germline V gene has CDR1 MNHNY and CDR2 SVGAGI (reference sequence). This CDR3 comprises 16 residues. The CDR3 DNA reads TGTGCCAGCAGTTACCTGAACCCCAAACGGGATGAAAAACTGTTTTTT. Protein product: CASSYLNPKRDEKLFF.

At least ten counts were recorded for this clonotype. The chain combines TRBV6-2 or TRBV6-3 with TRBJ2-3; TRBD1 agrees at 10 bases. CDR1 is MNHEY and CDR2 is SVGEGT in the germline V gene. This CDR3 region has 17 residues. Trimming removed 6 bases from V and 4 bases from J; junction bases left unmatched: 13. CDR3 bases: TGTGCCAGCAGCCCAACACCACCCGGGACAGGGGCAGATACGCAGTATTTT. Its translation: CASSPTPPGTGADTQYF.

CDR3 DNA: TGTGCCAGTAGTATAGTGGGGGATCAACAGTTCTTC. Translated, it gives CASSIVGDQQFF. This chain links TRBV19 with TRBJ2-1; D is perhaps TRBD1 or TRBD2 (5 bases each). CDR3 length: 12 amino acids. The V and J ends lost 1 base and 13 bases respectively, with 11 bases between them. The germline V gene encodes CDR1 LNHDA and CDR2 SQIVND (reference sequence).

The chain joins TRBV2 to TRBJ1-1; no clear D gene. V lost 3 bases, J lost 2 bases, and 7 bases lay in between. Germline V gene lookup returns CDR1 SNHLY and CDR2 FYNNEI. The CDR3 has 13 amino acids. Written as DNA, the CDR3 is TGTGCCAGCAGTGATCGAGTTAACACTGAAGCTTTCTTT. Translated, it gives CASSDRVNTEAFF.

This clonotype was seen more than once but under ten times. DNA of the CDR3: TGTGCCAGCAGTTTTAGGGGGAACTATGGCTACACCTTC. Its translation: CASSFRGNYGYTF. The V gene is TRBV27, the J gene TRBJ1-2, with D tentatively TRBD1 (6 bases). V was trimmed by 3 bases and J by 2 bases, leaving 7 bases between them. CDR1 and CDR2 from the germline V gene are MNHEY and SMNVEV (reference sequence). The CDR3 has 13 amino acids.

This clonotype was counted at least ten times. The rearrangement uses TRBV11-1 and TRBJ2-2; no firm D call. This CDR3 region has 14 residues. The germline CDR1 and CDR2 sequences are SGHAT and FQDESV (reference sequence). Trimming took off 4 bases at V and 2 bases at J, with 8 bases between the two ends. This CDR3 is CASSYDGNTGELFF. CDR3 coding DNA: TGTGCCAGCAGCTACGACGGAAACACCGGGGAGCTGTTTTTT.

This clonotype was counted ten times or more. The rearrangement uses TRBV7-2 and TRBJ1-6; D gene uncertain. V dropped 3 bases and J dropped 6 bases, with 9 bases sitting between them. The CDR3 is made up of 14 amino acids. Germline V gives CDR1 SGHTA, CDR2 FQGNSA. The DNA for the CDR3 is TGTGCCAGCAGCTTCACCACCCCTAATTCACCCCTCCACTTT. Encoded protein: CASSFTTPNSPLHF.

This clonotype was observed a handful of times. This chain links TRBV12-3 or TRBV12-4 with TRBJ1-2; 9 bases line up with TRBD1. CDR3 length: 13 residues. V was clipped by 6 bases and J by 7 bases; unmatched bases: 6. Written as DNA, the CDR3 is TGTGCCAGCAGCACAGGGGGCGCAAGTGGCTACACCTTC. Its translation: CASSTGGASGYTF.

This clonotype was counted only a few times. J is TRBJ2-7 and V is TRBV10-3; D is possibly TRBD1 or TRBD2 (5 bases each). This CDR3 is built from 14 residues. Per the germline V gene, CDR1 is ENHRY and CDR2 is SYGVKD. The ends were cut back, 7 bases at V and 0 bases at J, with 13 bases in the middle. The CDR3: CAITSGPSSYEQYF. The CDR3 DNA sequence: TGTGCCATCACCTCGGGGCCTAGCTCCTACGAGCAGTACTTC.

This clonotype was observed a handful of times. The chain carries TRBV6-1 and TRBJ1-1; TRBD1 matches at 8 bases. The length of the CDR3 is 11 residues. With V trimmed by 11 bases and J by 8 bases, 7 bases remained unmatched. Germline CDR1 MNHNS, CDR2 SASEGT. The CDR3 protein is CAGRQGREAFF. The CDR3 DNA follows: TGTGCCGGCCGACAGGGGAGAGAAGCTTTCTTT.

This clonotype has a handful of counts. The V call is TRBV7-8, the J call TRBJ2-3; D is tentatively TRBD1 or TRBD2 (5 bases each). Germline values: CDR1 SGHVS, CDR2 FQNEAQ. The CDR3 is made up of 15 amino acids. Trimming removed 1 base at V and 2 bases at J, with 10 bases between. CDR3 coding DNA: TGTGCCAGCAGCTTAGGGGACGGATACACAGATACGCAGTATTTT. Protein: CASSLGDGYTDTQYF.

This clonotype was found a few times. The chain joins TRBV2 to TRBJ1-1; D might be TRBD1 (6 bases). V lost 5 bases to trimming and J lost 3 bases, with 13 bases between them. Germline V gene sequence: CDR1 SNHLY, CDR2 FYNNEI. This CDR3 is 14 amino acids long. This chain's CDR3 is CASSPQGEDTEAFF. CDR3 bases: TGTGCCAGCAGTCCACAGGGAGAGGACACTGAAGCTTTCTTT.

V and J are TRBV27 and TRBJ1-5; D is possibly TRBD1 (5 bases). Trimming removed 3 bases at V and 0 bases at J, with 12 bases between. This CDR3 is built from 16 residues. Germline V lookup: CDR1 MNHEY, CDR2 SMNVEV (reference sequence). Here the CDR3 reads CASSLGPGYSNQPQHF. The CDR3 DNA is TGTGCCAGCAGTTTGGGGCCAGGGTATAGCAATCAGCCCCAGCATTTT.

This clonotype was counted many times. In nucleotides, the CDR3 is TGTGCCAGCAGTGCACAAGCAGGGGGTGCCTACAATGAGCAGTTCTTC. Amino acids: CASSAQAGGAYNEQFF. The genes are TRBV12-3 or TRBV12-4 and TRBJ2-1; 7 positions agree with TRBD1. CDR3 length equals 16 residues. The V gene end was trimmed by 5 bases and the J gene end by 2 bases; junction bases not matched to a gene: 9.

This clonotype was observed a handful of times. The gene calls are TRBV10-3 and TRBJ2-7, with 9 bases that match TRBD2. Germline values: CDR1 ENHRY, CDR2 SYGVKD. The CDR3 spans 16 residues. V lost 2 bases and J lost 4; bases outside the gene matches: 9. CDR3 coding DNA: TGTGCCATCAGTGAGAACCCCGGGACTAGCAAATACGAGCAGTACTTC. Translated: CAISENPGTSKYEQYF.